This T cell receptor (beta chain) was captured by sequencing in a study of T cell responses to AZD1222 COVID-19 vaccine. The study, taken as a whole, reports: Donors in the cohort were predominantly white British and more often female, and clonal diversity was possibly underestimated.

Concerning this clone: Its specificity is unknown.

Trimming took 3 bases from V and 2 from J; bases not matched to a gene: 6. The CDR3 consists of 16 residues. The germline gives CDR1 ENHRY, CDR2 SYGVKD. Clones were read by immunoSEQ multiplex PCR, and TCRdb kept only the in-frame ones, dropping some. The sample holds some 73,000 clones, 85% to 90% seen once. The material was peripheral blood, obtained 28 days after the second AZD1222 dose. The V and J genes are TRBV10-3 and TRBJ1-1; 10 bases line up with TRBD1. This receptor was identified in an adult who received the AZD1222 COVID-19 vaccine. This CDR3 reads CAISELGTGVNTEAFF. The CDR3 region has the DNA TGTGCCATCAGTGAACTAGGGACAGGGGTTAACACTGAAGCTTTCTTT.